These T cell receptor beta chains were read from a single sample in a study of CD8 T cells in Susac syndrome. TCRdb re-called the immunoSEQ multiplex PCR reads through MiXCR, storing one row per CDR3 protein. The table records about 75,000 distinct CDR3 sequences, roughly 95% of them present only once. Sequencing was carried out using CD8+ T cells from PBMCs. All receptors come from a human donor with Susac syndrome. The CDR3 runs from the conserved cysteine through the conserved F or W. The D gene is left open where the match is weak. Clone size is given for some rows only: seen once, a few or many times, or a class if the clone is expanded.

d_call	j_call	cdr3_length	clone_size	v_call	cdr3_nt	cdr3_aa
NA	TRBJ2-5	14	once	TRBV5-1	TGCGCCAGCAGCTTGGCAGGCAGGCAAGAGACCCAGTACTTC	CASSLAGRQETQYF
TRBD1	TRBJ1-6	15	once	TRBV4-3	TGCGCCAGCAGCCAAGATCCAGGGGGGAATTCACCCCTCCACTTT	CASSQDPGGNSPLHF
TRBD1	TRBJ2-2	16	NA	TRBV9	TGTGCCAGCAGCGTAGACGACAGGGGGAACACCGGGGAGCTGTTTTTT	CASSVDDRGNTGELFF
TRBD1	TRBJ1-1	18	NA	TRBV6-1	TGTGCCAGCAGTGAAGCCGGGACAGGGAGGGAGGGGGGGACTGAAGCTTTCTTT	CASSEAGTGREGGTEAFF
NA	TRBJ2-2	13	NA	TRBV29-1	TGCAGCGTAATCTCAGAAAACACCGGGGAGCTGTTTTTT	CSVISENTGELFF
NA	TRBJ1-1	13	NA	TRBV24-1	TGTGCCACCAGTGATCGATGGAACACTGAAGCTTTCTTT	CATSDRWNTEAFF
TRBD2	TRBJ2-2	16	NA	TRBV4-3	TGCGCCAGCAGCCAAGACCCCAGCGGGGGGGCCGGGGAGCTGTTTTTT	CASSQDPSGGAGELFF
TRBD2	TRBJ2-1	14	NA	TRBV2	TGTGCCGACTTGCGCCTAGCGGGATACAATGAGCAGTTCTTC	CADLRLAGYNEQFF
TRBD1	TRBJ2-5	15	NA	TRBV28	TGTGCCAGCAGGGGGGCAGGGGGCCCCCAAGAGACCCAGTACTTC	CASRGAGGPQETQYF
NA	TRBJ2-7	15	NA	TRBV20-1	TGCAGTGCGGGGGACCCGCGGGACACTTCCTACGAGCAGTACTTC	CSAGDPRDTSYEQYF
NA	TRBJ2-7	13	NA	TRBV4-1	TGCGCCAGCAGCCCGGGTGAGTCCTACGAGCAGTACTTC	CASSPGESYEQYF
NA	TRBJ2-7	15	NA	TRBV6-6	TGTGCCAGCAGTGCTCTACAGGGAAGCTCCTACGAGCAGTACTTC	CASSALQGSSYEQYF
TRBD2	TRBJ2-5	18	NA	TRBV9	TGTGCCAGCAGCCCATCCGGCAGGCCTAGCGGGGGCCAAGAGACCCAGTACTTC	CASSPSGRPSGGQETQYF
NA	TRBJ2-7	14	few	TRBV5-6	TGTGCCAGCAGCTTCGGGACGGGATCCTACGAGCAGTACTTC	CASSFGTGSYEQYF
TRBD1	TRBJ1-5	17	NA	TRBV13	TGTGCCAGCAGCGACACAGGGGGCGCCGGGTCAAGTCAGCCCCAGCATTTT	CASSDTGGAGSSQPQHF
NA	TRBJ2-4	17	NA	TRBV3-1	TGTGCCAGCAGCCAAGGTGGGGTAATGGGGCGTCTATACATTCAGTACTTC	CASSQGGVMGRLYIQYF
NA	TRBJ2-2	14	NA	TRBV6-5	TGTGCCACCTCAGCCGGGGCCGGGGACGGGGAGCTGTTTTTT	CATSAGAGDGELFF
NA	TRBJ2-7	13	NA	TRBV24-1	TGTGCCACCAGTGCCCCGGACAGCTACGAGCAGTACTTC	CATSAPDSYEQYF
TRBD1	TRBJ2-7	18	NA	TRBV18	TGTGCCAGCTCACCTAACCTCCCTTCCGGGACAGTTCCCTACGAGCAGTACTTC	CASSPNLPSGTVPYEQYF
TRBD1	TRBJ1-1	15	NA	TRBV6-6	TGTGCCAGCAGTTACAGGCAGGGGGAGGTCACTGAAGCTTTCTTT	CASSYRQGEVTEAFF
TRBD1	TRBJ2-7	15	NA	TRBV12-3/TRBV12-4	TGTGCCAGCAGCGTGGACAGGGTAGTTTGGGACGAGCAGTACTTC	CASSVDRVVWDEQYF
NA	TRBJ1-3	12	NA	TRBV7-9	TGTGCGGTAGAGGGACGGCGAAACACCATATATTTT	CAVEGRRNTIYF
TRBD2	TRBJ2-1	16	NA	TRBV27	TGTGCCAGCAGTACCACAGGAGCGGGGGGGCCCGATGAGCAGTTCTTC	CASSTTGAGGPDEQFF
NA	TRBJ1-4	15	NA	TRBV5-1	TGCGCCAGCAGCCGCCGAGGAGCAACTAATGAAAAACTGTTTTTT	CASSRRGATNEKLFF
NA	TRBJ2-7	14	NA	TRBV11-2	TGTGCCAGCTCTGCTGGCGGATTCTCCTACGAGCAGTACTTC	CASSAGGFSYEQYF